This TCR beta chain was recovered during a study of T-cell reconstitution after alpha-beta-depleted transplantation in children. This clonotype turned up a few times. Antigen: not known. Germline V gene data show CDR1 as SGHDT and CDR2 as YYEEEE. Deletions cut 4 bases from V and 5 bases from J, with 16 bases between. This CDR3 comprises 15 residues. General observations from the study: T-cell counts and diversity were attributed mostly to newly produced T cells one year after transplant. Several hundred graft clones that had expanded were reportedly the source of alpha-beta T cells about two months after transplant. Several patients had high TCRbeta diversity at day 60; it came from surviving recipient T cells and thymic progenitors.

As it was prepared, the TCRbeta library received unique molecular identifiers. TCRdb ran MiXCR on the PCR reads and lists one entry per CDR3 protein. The sample records around 120,000 distinct CDR3 sequences, more than 20% being singletons. This sample comprised PBMCs, mostly from graft donor cells, obtained 180 days after TCRalphabeta/CD19-depleted stem cell transplant. V and J are TRBV5-6 and TRBJ2-1; TRBD2 is a possible D gene (7 bases). This receptor was taken from a male patient between 2 and 10 years old who had a stem cell transplant for chronic granulomatous disease, so the T cells may come from the graft donor. CDR3 nucleotides: TGTGCCAGCAGCCTGGAGGGGGGGCTGGACAATGAGCAGTTCTTC. Protein product: CASSLEGGLDNEQFF.